These 27 T cell receptor beta chains share one sample of origin, sequenced in a study of cytomegalovirus exposure and HLA in healthy donors (dated by TCRdb to 2015 to 2018). The library was made by the immunoSEQ multiplex PCR assay. The multiplex PCR relied on a mix of 60 forward primers for TCR Vbeta segments and 13 reverse primers for TCR Jbeta segments. The immuneACCESS repertoire file appears here via TCRdb, limited to in-frame rearrangements. These files lack a portion of the clones; in checked studies, under half of the deficit traces to unresolved V genes, and the cause of the others is not known. The table for this sample lists about 170,000 clones; approximately 85% of them were counted only once. Together, the top ten hold more than 2% of the sample. The source material was PBMCs. The receptors were gathered from a man aged 18 to 29 in good health and CMV-seropositive.

Concerning this clone itself: The same CDR3 also results from other DNA sequences found in this sample. CDR3 loop: CASSPEAPHNYNSPLHF. CDR3 in DNA: TGCGCCAGCAGCCCTGAGGCCCCCCATAACTATAATTCACCCCTCCACTTT. The chain has TRBV4-1 and TRBJ1-6, with D hard to call. CDR1 is MGHRA, CDR2 YSYEKL, per germline. The CDR3 loop spans 17 amino acids. V lost 4 bases, J lost 3 bases, and 16 bases lay in between.

This clone was seen only once. The rearrangement links TRBV19 to TRBJ1-4, with TRBD1 matching 8 bases. The CDR3 runs to 15 residues. The germline CDR1 and CDR2 sequences are LNHDA and SQIVND (reference sequence). V dropped 4 bases and J dropped 7; count of bases not matched to a gene: 8. CDR3 region: CASSRTGGQGEKLFF. For the CDR3, the DNA is TGTGCCAGTAGTAGAACAGGGGGACAAGGTGAAAAACTGTTTTTT.

CDR3 DNA sequence: TGTGCCACCAGGTCGTCAAGCGGGGGGACTAATGAGCAGTTCTTC. Amino acids: CATRSSSGGTNEQFF. J is TRBJ2-1 and V is TRBV7-9; TRBD2 matches 9 bases. This CDR3 comprises 15 residues. J lost 7 bases, V lost 10 bases, and 14 bases had no gene match. CDR1 SEHNR and CDR2 FQNEAQ come from the germline V gene (reference sequence).

CDR3 DNA sequence: TGTGCCAGCAGGTTTAGCGGGGGCCTCAATGAGCAGTTCTTC. As protein: CASRFSGGLNEQFF. V gene TRBV7-2 combines with J gene TRBJ2-1; 9 nucleotides align to TRBD2. The CDR3 loop spans 14 amino acids. CDR1 is SGHTA, CDR2 FQGNSA, per germline. V trimming: 6 bases; J trimming: 6 bases; junction bases outside the gene matches: 6.

This clone was observed a single time. The chain uses TRBV5-1 and TRBJ1-1, with a tentative D call TRBD1 (5 bases). There are 15 residues in the CDR3. V was pared by 2 bases and J by 0 bases, with 11 bases between. Germline V CDR1 and CDR2: SGHRS, YFSETQ. The chain's CDR3 is CASSFSGLMNTEAFF. The DNA of the CDR3 is TGCGCCAGCAGCTTTTCAGGGCTCATGAACACTGAAGCTTTCTTT.

This chain joins TRBV5-4 and TRBJ2-2; TRBD1 matches at 10 bases. Germline V gives CDR1 SGHNT, CDR2 YYREEE (reference sequence). The trim removed 3 bases at V and 5 bases at J, leaving 7 bases unmatched. The CDR3 sequence is 16 residues long. CDR3 bases: TGTGCCAGCAGCTCCGGACAGGGGGTAAAGACCGGGGAGCTGTTTTTT. It translates to CASSSGQGVKTGELFF.

The gene calls are TRBV6-1 and TRBJ2-7; D call uncertain. In germline, CDR1 is MNHNS, CDR2 SASEGT. With 10 bases removed from V and 2 bases from J, the gap between germline ends came to 18 bases. The CDR3 runs to 14 residues. The CDR3 region is CAISEAKAAYEQYF. The CDR3 DNA follows: TGTGCCATCAGCGAAGCGAAGGCGGCCTACGAGCAGTACTTC.

The V gene is TRBV7-8, the J gene TRBJ2-5; TRBD1 might be the D (5 bases). Germline V CDR1 and CDR2: SGHVS, FQNEAQ. CDR3 length equals 16 residues. Deletions cut 5 bases from V and 5 bases from J, with 21 bases between. In DNA form, the CDR3 reads TGTGCCAGCAGCACAGACCGCCAGGGCGAAGTGGAGACCCAGTACTTC. It encodes CASSTDRQGEVETQYF.

The V gene is TRBV27, the J gene TRBJ1-1, with TRBD1 as a possible D gene (5 bases). The V end was cut by 6 bases, the J end by 1 base, with 6 bases between. Germline assignment: CDR1 MNHEY and CDR2 SMNVEV (reference sequence). The CDR3 has 12 residues. CDR3 loop: CASSTGNTEAFF. CDR3 bases: TGTGCCAGCAGCACAGGGAACACTGAAGCTTTCTTT.

The rearrangement uses TRBV6-1 and TRBJ2-3, with D uncertain. The CDR3 runs to 15 residues. Trimming cost V 6 bases and J 0 bases, with 13 bases left between them. Germline loops: CDR1 MNHNS, CDR2 SASEGT. The chain's CDR3 is CASSVSTTSTDTQYF. The CDR3 nucleotides are TGTGCCAGCAGCGTTTCTACGACTAGCACAGATACGCAGTATTTT.

This chain uses TRBV5-1 with TRBJ1-6, with 10 nucleotides matching TRBD1. Germline V gene sequence: CDR1 SGHRS, CDR2 YFSETQ. CDR3 length: 14 residues. Unmatched junction bases numbered 4, after V lost 4 bases and J lost 9 bases. CDR3 sequence: CASSGTGEGSPLHF. DNA for the CDR3: TGCGCCAGCAGCGGGACAGGGGAGGGTTCACCCCTCCACTTT. Variable domain in full (rest from reference TRBV5-1 and TRBJ1-6): KAGVTQTPRYLIKTRGQQVTLSCSPISGHRSVSWYQQTPGQGLQFLFEYFSETQRNKGNFPGRFSGRQFSNSRSEMNVSTLELGDSALYLCASSGTGEGSPLHFGNGTRLTVT.

The V and J genes are TRBV6-6 and TRBJ1-2; unclear D gene. The CDR3 loop spans 12 amino acids. From germline, CDR1 is MNHNY and CDR2 SVGAGI (reference sequence). V lost 4 bases, J lost 3 bases, and 6 bases lay in between. This chain's CDR3 is CASSSRDYGYTF. The CDR3 DNA follows: TGTGCCAGCAGTTCCCGGGACTATGGCTACACCTTC.

This clone has more than one count but fewer than ten. The rearrangement links TRBV6-1 to TRBJ2-7; 7 bases are a match to TRBD2. In germline, CDR1 is MNHNS, CDR2 SASEGT. The CDR3 consists of 15 residues. V gave up 3 bases and J gave up 2 bases; unmatched junction bases: 7. This CDR3 is CASSDLAGVTYEQYF. The CDR3 nucleotides read TGTGCCAGCAGTGATCTGGCGGGGGTGACCTACGAGCAGTACTTC.

The rearrangement joins TRBV10-3 to TRBJ1-6; no clear D gene. This CDR3 contains 15 residues. Germline CDR1 and CDR2: ENHRY and SYGVKD. With 3 bases removed from V and 5 bases from J, the gap between germline ends came to 11 bases. The CDR3 here is CAISDHPADNSPLHF. In DNA, the CDR3 is TGTGCCATCAGTGACCATCCCGCAGATAATTCACCCCTCCACTTT.

The chain links TRBV2 to TRBJ1-1, with a weak D call TRBD1 (6 bases). The CDR3 totals 15 residues. Germline V lookup: CDR1 SNHLY, CDR2 FYNNEI. Deletions cut 0 bases from V and 7 bases from J, with 15 bases between. This CDR3 reads CASSEAGTGIDEAFF. In DNA form, the CDR3 reads TGTGCCAGCAGTGAAGCGGGTACAGGGATTGATGAAGCTTTCTTT.

The chain is built from TRBV6-5 and TRBJ1-6, with a possible D match to TRBD1 (6 bases). V was cut by 2 bases and J by 9 bases, with 17 bases left in between. Germline V gives CDR1 MNHEY, CDR2 SVGAGI. The CDR3 is 16 amino acids. The DNA of the CDR3 is TGTGCCAGCAGTTACGCCAGGGGCGCGTTCGGTTCACCCCTCCACTTT. Protein: CASSYARGAFGSPLHF.

V is TRBV6-1 and J is TRBJ2-5; 7 bases map to TRBD2. After removal of 1 base from V and 5 bases from J, the junction contained 13 bases not matched to a gene. Looked up from germline, CDR1 is MNHNS and CDR2 is SASEGT. The CDR3 has 17 amino acids. The DNA for the CDR3 is TGTGCCAGCAGTGAAGTCTTTGCGGGAGCCGGGTTCGAGACCCAGTACTTC. It yields the protein CASSEVFAGAGFETQYF.

This chain's CDR3 is CATSSKLAGSSYNEQFF. The CDR3 nucleotides read TGTGCCACCAGCAGTAAACTAGCGGGGAGCTCCTACAATGAGCAGTTCTTC. This chain joins TRBV15 and TRBJ2-1; 10 bases line up with TRBD2. CDR1 is LNHNV and CDR2 is YYDKDF in the germline V gene (reference sequence). The CDR3 has 17 residues. V was clipped by 3 bases and J by 0 bases; unmatched bases: 5.

The CDR3 sequence: CASSLGGGHYEKLFF. Written as DNA, the CDR3 is TGTGCCAGCAGCTTAGGGGGGGGACACTATGAAAAACTGTTTTTT. The chain has TRBV7-2 and TRBJ1-4, with a possible D match to TRBD1 (6 bases). CDR3 length equals 15 residues. Germline V gene sequence: CDR1 SGHTA, CDR2 FQGNSA. Trimming removed 1 base at V and 6 bases at J, with 12 bases between.

The rearrangement uses TRBV29-1 and TRBJ2-3; 7 bases line up with TRBD1. The CDR3 runs 13 residues. The germline V gene has CDR1 SQVTM and CDR2 ANQGSEA. The trim removed 5 bases at V and 1 base at J, leaving 3 bases unmatched. In DNA form, the CDR3 reads TGCAGCGTTAAGGGGGCCCGCACAGATACGCAGTATTTT. This gives the protein CSVKGARTDTQYF.

The rearrangement uses TRBV19 and TRBJ1-4; D remains ambiguous. CDR1 LNHDA and CDR2 SQIVND come from the germline V gene (reference sequence). The CDR3 covers 16 residues. Deletions cut 0 bases from V and 7 bases from J, with 15 bases between. The chain's CDR3 is CASSIDHLSAGEKLFF. CDR3 in DNA: TGTGCCAGTAGTATAGACCACCTTTCGGCGGGTGAAAAACTGTTTTTT.

V gene TRBV21-1 combines with J gene TRBJ1-2; the D segment call TRBD1 is taken from the table without a DNA check. TRBV21-1 is classified as a pseudogene. The CDR3 is 15 amino acids. The CDR3 nucleotides are TGTGCCAGCAGCAAAAGGTTACAGGGGGCGAGGGGCTACACCTTC. Amino acids: CASSKRLQGARGYTF.

The chain uses TRBV5-1 and TRBJ2-5; D gene unclear. Matching the DNA end better, TRBJ2-7 makes the J call doubtful. Germline values: CDR1 SGHRS, CDR2 YFSETQ. There are 13 residues in the CDR3. The CDR3 loop is CASSFDNSYEQYF. The CDR3 DNA reads as TGCGCCAGCAGCTTTGACAACTCCTACGAGCAGTACTTC.

The chain combines TRBV11-2 with TRBJ1-2; 9 nucleotides agree with TRBD1. This CDR3 contains 18 residues. With V trimmed by 1 base and J by 0 bases, 9 bases remained unmatched. CDR1 is SGHAT and CDR2 is FQNNGV in the germline V gene. This chain's CDR3 is CASSLVGTGHSTNYGYTF. CDR3 nucleotides: TGTGCCAGCAGCTTAGTCGGGACAGGGCATTCGACTAACTATGGCTACACCTTC.

The chain is built from TRBV7-7 and TRBJ2-5, with TRBD2 matching 11 bases. The CDR3 length is 15 residues. V dropped 2 bases and J dropped 4; count of bases not matched to a gene: 3. Germline assignment: CDR1 SSHAT and CDR2 FNYEAQ (reference sequence). DNA of the CDR3: TGTGCCAGCAGCTTAACTAGCGGGGGCTCAGAGACCCAGTACTTC. Protein sequence: CASSLTSGGSETQYF.

The gene calls are TRBV4-1 and TRBJ1-6, with a possible D match to TRBD1 (6 bases). Trimming pared 3 bases from V and 9 bases from J, leaving 15 bases between. The CDR3 extends over 15 amino acids. Germline lookup yields CDR1 MGHRA and CDR2 YSYEKL. In DNA, the CDR3 is TGCGCCAGCAGCCACCCCGGGCTAGGGGGTTCACCCCTCCACTTT. The encoded protein is CASSHPGLGGSPLHF.

V gene TRBV27 combines with J gene TRBJ1-1, with TRBD1 identical over 7 bases. With V trimmed by 7 bases and J by 5 bases, 7 bases remained unmatched. The CDR3 is made up of 13 amino acids. Germline values: CDR1 MNHEY, CDR2 SMNVEV (reference sequence). The CDR3 reads CASTSGGLTEAFF. The CDR3 bases are TGTGCCAGCACCTCAGGGGGTTTGACTGAAGCTTTCTTT.